These 8 T cell receptor beta chains share one sample of origin, sequenced in a study of identical twins. TCRdb recomputed calls from the 5' RACE reads with MiXCR, one row per CDR3 protein. This table holds some 1,700,000 distinct CDR3 sequences, under 35% found once. The material sequenced was cord blood. The origin of the receptors is a newborn girl in good health.

The chain employs TRBV27 and TRBJ2-2; 10 nucleotides agree with TRBD2. This CDR3 has 17 residues. V trimming: 5 bases; J trimming: 7 bases; junction bases outside the gene matches: 13. Germline CDR1 reads MNHEY; CDR2 reads SMNVEV (reference sequence). Written as DNA, the CDR3 is TGTGCCAGCAGTCCCCTAACGCGACTAGCGGGTAACGGGGAGCTGTTTTTT. This encodes CASSPLTRLAGNGELFF.

The V call is TRBV28, the J call TRBJ2-1, with D possibly called TRBD1 or TRBD2 (6 bases each). CDR3 length equals 15 residues. The ends were cut back, 5 bases at V and 5 bases at J, with 16 bases in the middle. In germline, CDR1 is MDHEN, CDR2 SYDVKM. The CDR3 DNA reads as TGTGCCAGCAGTCCAGCCCCGGGGGCGAACAATGAGCAGTTCTTC. Its protein product is CASSPAPGANNEQFF.

The chain carries TRBV20-1 and TRBJ2-7, with 7 positions matching TRBD1. The V gene end was trimmed by 0 bases and the J gene end by 2 bases; junction bases not matched to a gene: 4. Germline CDR1 and CDR2: DFQATT and SNEGSKA (reference sequence). The CDR3 spans 14 residues. CDR3 coding DNA: TGCAGTGCTAGAGATCCACAGGGGACCTACGAGCAGTACTTC. Its protein is CSARDPQGTYEQYF.

V and J are TRBV28 and TRBJ2-1; 7 bases line up with TRBD2. The junction had 7 bases not matched to a gene; V was cut back by 6 bases and J by 5 bases. The CDR3 has 14 residues. Germline V gives CDR1 MDHEN, CDR2 SYDVKM. CDR3 nucleotides: TGTGCCAGCAGAAGACTAGCCCCCAACAATGAGCAGTTCTTC. Translation gives CASRRLAPNNEQFF.

The table lists this clonotype with a few counts. This rearrangement joins TRBV12-3 or TRBV12-4 to TRBJ1-5, with a weak D call TRBD1 (6 bases). V gave up 6 bases and J gave up 4 bases, with 16 bases separating them. The CDR3 covers 15 residues. The CDR3 loop is CASSLIKGGNQPQHF. Here the CDR3 DNA reads TGTGCCAGCAGCTTGATAAAGGGGGGGAATCAGCCCCAGCATTTT.

This clonotype was picked up a small number of times. The chain carries TRBV10-3 and TRBJ1-1; D is undetermined. V gave up 4 bases and J gave up 9 bases, with 15 bases separating them. This CDR3 contains 13 residues. Germline values: CDR1 ENHRY, CDR2 SYGVKD. Here the CDR3 DNA reads TGTGCCATCAGTGGGACGGACCCTGAGAAAGCTTTCTTT. Its translation is CAISGTDPEKAFF.

The V call is TRBV29-1, the J call TRBJ1-2; D gene unclear. V dropped 5 bases and J dropped 3 bases, with 13 bases sitting between them. There are 13 residues in the CDR3. Germline lookup yields CDR1 SQVTM and CDR2 ANQGSEA. CDR3 nucleotides: TGCAGCGTTCGGAGAGGGATCGACTATGGCTACACCTTC. Protein: CSVRRGIDYGYTF.

The chain is built from TRBV7-6 and TRBJ2-2; 10 bases line up with TRBD2. CDR1 is SGHVS, CDR2 FNYEAQ, per germline. The length of the CDR3 is 15 residues. With 4 bases clipped from V and 9 bases from J, the junction kept 8 bases outside the gene matches. CDR3 residues: CASSYSAGGQWELFF. Written as DNA, the CDR3 is TGTGCCAGCAGCTATTCAGCGGGGGGGCAGTGGGAGCTGTTTTTT.